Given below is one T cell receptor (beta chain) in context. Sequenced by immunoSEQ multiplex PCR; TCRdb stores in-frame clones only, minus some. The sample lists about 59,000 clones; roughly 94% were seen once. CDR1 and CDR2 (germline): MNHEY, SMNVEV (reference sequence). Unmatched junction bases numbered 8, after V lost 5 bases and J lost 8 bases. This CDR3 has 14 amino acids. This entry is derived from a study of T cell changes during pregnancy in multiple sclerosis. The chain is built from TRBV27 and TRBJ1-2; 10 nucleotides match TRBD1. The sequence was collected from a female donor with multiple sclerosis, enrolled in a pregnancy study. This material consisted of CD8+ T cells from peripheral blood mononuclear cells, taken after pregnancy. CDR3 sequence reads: CASSPGTGVEGYTF. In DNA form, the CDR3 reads TGTGCCAGCAGTCCGGGGACAGGGGTAGAGGGCTACACCTTC.